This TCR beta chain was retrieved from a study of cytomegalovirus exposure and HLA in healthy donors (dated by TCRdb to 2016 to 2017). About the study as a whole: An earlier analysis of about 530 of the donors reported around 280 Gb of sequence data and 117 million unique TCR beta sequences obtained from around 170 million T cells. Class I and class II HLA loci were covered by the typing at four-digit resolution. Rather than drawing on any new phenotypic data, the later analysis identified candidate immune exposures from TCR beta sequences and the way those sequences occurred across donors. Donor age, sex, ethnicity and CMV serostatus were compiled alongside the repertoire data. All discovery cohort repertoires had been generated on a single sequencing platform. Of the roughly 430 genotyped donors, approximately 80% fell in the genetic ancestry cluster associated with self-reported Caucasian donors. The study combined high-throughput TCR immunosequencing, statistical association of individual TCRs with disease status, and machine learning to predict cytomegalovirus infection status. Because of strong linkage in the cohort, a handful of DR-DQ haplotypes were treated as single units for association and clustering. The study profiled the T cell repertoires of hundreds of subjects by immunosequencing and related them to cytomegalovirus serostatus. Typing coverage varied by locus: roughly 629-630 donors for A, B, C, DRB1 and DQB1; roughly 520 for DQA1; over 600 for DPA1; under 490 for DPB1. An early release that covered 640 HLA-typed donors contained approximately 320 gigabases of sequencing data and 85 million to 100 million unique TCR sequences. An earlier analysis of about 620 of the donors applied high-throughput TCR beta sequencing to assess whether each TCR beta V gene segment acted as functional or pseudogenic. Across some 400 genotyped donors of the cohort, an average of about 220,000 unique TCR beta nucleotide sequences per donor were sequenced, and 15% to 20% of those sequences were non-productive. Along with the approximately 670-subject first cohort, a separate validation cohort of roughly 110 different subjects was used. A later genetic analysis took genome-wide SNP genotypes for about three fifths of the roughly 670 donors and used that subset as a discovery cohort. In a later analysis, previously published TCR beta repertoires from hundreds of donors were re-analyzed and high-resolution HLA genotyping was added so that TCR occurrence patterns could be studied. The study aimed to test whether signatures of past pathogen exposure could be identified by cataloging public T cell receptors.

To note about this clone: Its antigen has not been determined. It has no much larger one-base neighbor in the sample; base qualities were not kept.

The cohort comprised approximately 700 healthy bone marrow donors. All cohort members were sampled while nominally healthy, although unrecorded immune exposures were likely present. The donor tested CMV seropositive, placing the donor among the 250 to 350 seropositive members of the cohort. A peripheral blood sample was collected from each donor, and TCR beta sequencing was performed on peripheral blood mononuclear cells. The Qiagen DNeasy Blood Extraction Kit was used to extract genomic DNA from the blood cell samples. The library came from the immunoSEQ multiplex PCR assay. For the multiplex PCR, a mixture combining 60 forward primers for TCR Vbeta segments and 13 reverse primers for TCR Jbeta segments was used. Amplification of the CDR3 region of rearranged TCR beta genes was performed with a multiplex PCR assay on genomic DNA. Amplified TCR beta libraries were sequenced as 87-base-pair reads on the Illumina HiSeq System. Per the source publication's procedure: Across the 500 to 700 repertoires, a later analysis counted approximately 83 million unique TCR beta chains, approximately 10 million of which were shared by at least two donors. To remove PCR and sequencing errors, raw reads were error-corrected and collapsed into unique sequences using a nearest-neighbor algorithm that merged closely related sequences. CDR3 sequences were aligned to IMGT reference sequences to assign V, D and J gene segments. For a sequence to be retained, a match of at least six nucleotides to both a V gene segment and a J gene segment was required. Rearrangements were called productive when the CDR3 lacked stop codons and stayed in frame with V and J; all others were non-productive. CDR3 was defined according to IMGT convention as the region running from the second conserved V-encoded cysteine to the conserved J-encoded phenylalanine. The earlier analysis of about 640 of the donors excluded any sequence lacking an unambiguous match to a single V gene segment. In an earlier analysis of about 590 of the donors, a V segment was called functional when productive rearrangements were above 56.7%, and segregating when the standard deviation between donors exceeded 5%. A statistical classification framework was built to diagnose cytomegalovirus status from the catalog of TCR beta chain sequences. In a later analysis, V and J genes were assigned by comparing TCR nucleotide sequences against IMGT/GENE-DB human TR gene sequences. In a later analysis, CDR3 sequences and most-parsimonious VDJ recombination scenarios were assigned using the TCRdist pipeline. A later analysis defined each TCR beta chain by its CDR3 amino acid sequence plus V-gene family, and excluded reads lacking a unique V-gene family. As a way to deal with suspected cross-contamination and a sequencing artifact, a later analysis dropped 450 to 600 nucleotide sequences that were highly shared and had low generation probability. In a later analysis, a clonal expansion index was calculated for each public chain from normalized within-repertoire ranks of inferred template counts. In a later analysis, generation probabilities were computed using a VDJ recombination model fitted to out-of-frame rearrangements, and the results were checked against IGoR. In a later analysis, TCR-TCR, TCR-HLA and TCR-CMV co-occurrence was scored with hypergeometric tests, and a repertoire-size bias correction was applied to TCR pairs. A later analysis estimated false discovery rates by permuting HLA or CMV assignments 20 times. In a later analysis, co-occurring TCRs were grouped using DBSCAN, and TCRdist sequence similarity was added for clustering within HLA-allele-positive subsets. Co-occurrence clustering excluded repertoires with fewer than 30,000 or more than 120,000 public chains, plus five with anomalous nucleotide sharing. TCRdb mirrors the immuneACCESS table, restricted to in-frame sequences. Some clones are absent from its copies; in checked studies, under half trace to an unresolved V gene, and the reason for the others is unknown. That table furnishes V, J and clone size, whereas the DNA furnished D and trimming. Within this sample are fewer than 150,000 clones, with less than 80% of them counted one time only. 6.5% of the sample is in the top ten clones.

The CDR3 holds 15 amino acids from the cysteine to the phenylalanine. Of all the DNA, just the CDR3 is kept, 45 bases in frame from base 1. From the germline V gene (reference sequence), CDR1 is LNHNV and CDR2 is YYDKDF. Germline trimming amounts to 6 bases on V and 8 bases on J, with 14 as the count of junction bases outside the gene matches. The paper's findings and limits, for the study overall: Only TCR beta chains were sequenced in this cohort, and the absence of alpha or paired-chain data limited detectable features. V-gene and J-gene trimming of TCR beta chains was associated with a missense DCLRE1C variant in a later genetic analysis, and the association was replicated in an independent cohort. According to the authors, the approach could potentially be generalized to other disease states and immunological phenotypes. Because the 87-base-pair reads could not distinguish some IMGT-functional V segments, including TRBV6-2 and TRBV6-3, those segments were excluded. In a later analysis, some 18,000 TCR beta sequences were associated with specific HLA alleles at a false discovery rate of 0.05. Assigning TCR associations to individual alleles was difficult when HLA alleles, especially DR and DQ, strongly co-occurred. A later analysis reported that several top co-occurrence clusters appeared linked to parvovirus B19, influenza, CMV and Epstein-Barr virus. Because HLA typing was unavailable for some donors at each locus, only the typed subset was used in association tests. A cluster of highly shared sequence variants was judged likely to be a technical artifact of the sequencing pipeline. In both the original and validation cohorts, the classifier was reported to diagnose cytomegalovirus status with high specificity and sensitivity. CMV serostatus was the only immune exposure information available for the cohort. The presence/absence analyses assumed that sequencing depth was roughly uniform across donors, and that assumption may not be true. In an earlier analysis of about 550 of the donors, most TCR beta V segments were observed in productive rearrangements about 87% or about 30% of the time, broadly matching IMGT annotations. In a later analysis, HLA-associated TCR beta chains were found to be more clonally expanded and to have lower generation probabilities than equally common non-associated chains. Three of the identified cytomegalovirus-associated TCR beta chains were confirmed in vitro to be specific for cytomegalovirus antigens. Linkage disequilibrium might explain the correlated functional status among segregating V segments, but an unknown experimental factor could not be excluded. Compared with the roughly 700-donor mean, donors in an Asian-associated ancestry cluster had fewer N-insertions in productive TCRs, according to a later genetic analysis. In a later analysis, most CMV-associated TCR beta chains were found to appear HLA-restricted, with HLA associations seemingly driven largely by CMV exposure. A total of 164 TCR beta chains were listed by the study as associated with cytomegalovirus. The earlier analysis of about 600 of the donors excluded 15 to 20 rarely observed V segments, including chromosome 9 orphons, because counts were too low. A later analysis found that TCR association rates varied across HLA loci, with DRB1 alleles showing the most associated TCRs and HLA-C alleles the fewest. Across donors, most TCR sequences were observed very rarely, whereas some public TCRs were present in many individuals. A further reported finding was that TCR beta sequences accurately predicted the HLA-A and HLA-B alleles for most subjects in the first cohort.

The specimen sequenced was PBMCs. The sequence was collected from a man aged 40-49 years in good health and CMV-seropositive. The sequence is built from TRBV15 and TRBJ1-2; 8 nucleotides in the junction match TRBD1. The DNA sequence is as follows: TGTGCCACCAGAGACCCGCGACAGGGGATGGGAGGCTACACCTTC. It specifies CATRDPRQGMGGYTF.